These T cell receptor beta chains were read from a single sample in a study of T cell responses to AZD1222 COVID-19 vaccine. Data came from immunoSEQ multiplex PCR; TCRdb stores just in-frame clones and leaves some out. This table has about 160,000 clones, just over 90% appearing once. The sample was peripheral blood, taken on day 0 of MenACWY control vaccination. The receptors stem from an adult in good health. CDR3s include the opening cysteine and the closing phenylalanine or tryptophan. The D gene is left open where the match is weak.

V	J	D	CDR3
TRBV7-9	TRBJ2-5	.	CASSWNEDGQETQYF
TRBV28	TRBJ2-7	.	CASSFAASYEQYF
TRBV19	TRBJ1-1	.	CASQGTLEQPNTEAFF
TRBV28	TRBJ2-7	.	CASRDLANEQYF
TRBV20-1	TRBJ2-5	.	CSASTGSVGLQETQYF
TRBV27	TRBJ2-2	TRBD2	CASSLFFLAGVSGELFF
TRBV27	TRBJ1-2	.	CASSSVKEGYTF
TRBV9	TRBJ1-2	.	CASSSAQGLGYGYTF
TRBV12-3/TRBV12-4	TRBJ1-6	.	CASSFPNSPLHF
TRBV11-3	TRBJ2-1	TRBD2	CASSSSLAHGTYNEQFF
TRBV25-1	TRBJ1-2	.	CASSELHVFYGYTF
TRBV6-1	TRBJ1-1	.	CASRTHSGTEAFF
TRBV19	TRBJ1-2	.	CASRDIAWGYTF
TRBV10-3	TRBJ1-1	.	CAISESSVLNTEAFF
TRBV6-5	TRBJ2-1	TRBD2	CASSTSGNHNEQFF
TRBV6-5	TRBJ2-2	.	CASSRSGELFF
TRBV4-3	TRBJ1-1	TRBD1	CASSQGTGAMNTEAFF
TRBV3-1/TRBV3-2	TRBJ1-6	.	CASSQRQDNSPLHF
TRBV3-1/TRBV3-2	TRBJ1-5	.	CASSQDYSGGQPQHF
TRBV24-1	TRBJ2-1	TRBD2	CATSDLGAGEHEQFF
TRBV18	TRBJ1-6	TRBD1	CASSPGQVNSPLHF
TRBV14	TRBJ1-2	.	CASSQVGPYGYTF
TRBV7-2	TRBJ1-1	.	CASSLYLGQYTGAEAFF
TRBV5-8	TRBJ1-2	TRBD1	CASSSPGGNYGYTF
TRBV12-3/TRBV12-4	TRBJ1-1	.	CASGTRDTEAFF
TRBV27	TRBJ1-6	.	CASSLWGKPLHF
TRBV5-6	TRBJ2-7	TRBD1	CASSPDRTYEQYF
TRBV25-1	TRBJ1-2	.	CASSGGAATNYGYTF
TRBV7-6	TRBJ2-7	TRBD1	CASSSPGQGSYEQYF
TRBV3-1/TRBV3-2	TRBJ2-1	TRBD2	CASSLLSGTSGHNEQFF